This TCR beta chain was identified in a study of shared clonotypes between healthy human individuals. Across the whole study: CD8 memory received one plate per donor, CD8 naive two, CD4 memory three and CD4 naive three.

Assay: immunoSEQ multiplex PCR; the TCRdb copy retains only in-frame clones and omits some. The data hold 1.4 million to 1.5 million clones, with roughly 95% observed a single time. The sequence was collected from a man aged 25-45 years in good health. The sequenced sample consisted of naive CD4+ T cells sorted from blood. Subset here: CD45RA+ positively selected.

The CDR3 sequence: CASSVDVWFEDRTEGTYTF. CDR3 nucleotides: TGTGCCAGCAGCGTAGATGTCTGGTTCGAAGACAGGACAGAGGGAACCTACACCTTC. The rearrangement uses TRBV9 and TRBJ1-2; a possible D gene is TRBD1 (6 bases). V was pared by 0 bases and J by 10 bases, with 31 bases between. Per the germline V gene, CDR1 is SGDLS and CDR2 is YYNGEE. The CDR3 spans 19 residues.